These 29 T cell receptor beta chains originate from one sample sequenced in a study of molecular identifiers for immune sequencing clone quantification. TCRdb reprocessed the PCR reads via MiXCR and lists one record per CDR3 protein. The data show about 510,000 distinct CDR3 sequences, roughly 24% seen once. Material: naive CD8+ T cells from blood, with Jurkat cell RNA spiked in. Subset denoted: FACS-sorted CD8+CD4-CCR7+CD45RA+ naive T cells. The source is a human donor in good health. Some libraries in this study had Jurkat cell RNA spiked in.

This clonotype appeared a few times. The chain employs TRBV29-1 and TRBJ2-7, with D possibly TRBD2 on 6 matching bases. Trimming took off 5 bases at V and 3 bases at J, with 14 bases between the two ends. The CDR3 contains 13 residues. The germline gives CDR1 SQVTM, CDR2 ANQGSEA. As DNA, the CDR3 is TGCAGCGTTTCGGGGGAGACTAGCTACGAGCAGTACTTC. Protein product: CSVSGETSYEQYF.

V is TRBV12-3 or TRBV12-4 and J is TRBJ2-1, with TRBD2 as a possible D gene (7 bases). CDR3 length: 13 residues. The V and J ends lost 3 bases and 8 bases respectively, with 11 bases between them. The CDR3 DNA is TGTGCCAGCAGTTTTGGGGGGGCGGATGAGCAGTTCTTC. It encodes CASSFGGADEQFF.

The rearrangement uses TRBV3-1 and TRBJ2-3; 7 bases line up with TRBD2. This CDR3 comprises 14 residues. CDR1 is LGHDT and CDR2 is YNNKEL in the germline V gene (reference sequence). V lost 4 bases, J lost 6 bases, and 7 bases stayed unmatched. The CDR3 bases are TGTGCCAGCAGCCCACTAGCGAAACGGGATACGCAGTATTTT. Protein: CASSPLAKRDTQYF.

This clonotype was found a few times. J is TRBJ2-3 and V is TRBV11-2; 9 bases are shared with TRBD2. The CDR3 is made up of 15 amino acids. Trimming at V came to 4 bases and at J to 6 bases, leaving 8 bases not matched to a gene. Germline V gene lookup returns CDR1 SGHAT and CDR2 FQNNGV. The CDR3, as DNA: TGTGCCAGCAGCTACCCCCTAGCGGGATCGGATACGCAGTATTTT. It yields the protein CASSYPLAGSDTQYF.

V gene TRBV6-2 or TRBV6-3 combines with J gene TRBJ2-7; D uncertain. Germline V gene sequence: CDR1 MNHEY, CDR2 SVGEGT. Trimming removed 0 bases from V and 3 bases from J, with 3 bases in between. CDR3 length equals 12 residues. CDR3 bases: TGTGCCAGCAGTTACTCGATCTACGAGCAGTACTTC. It yields the protein CASSYSIYEQYF.

Many counts were recorded for this clonotype. The V and J genes are TRBV5-4 and TRBJ2-7; no reliable D call. The V gene lost 3 bases and the J gene lost 6 bases, with 10 bases spanning the gap. The germline CDR1 and CDR2 sequences are SGHNT and YYREEE (reference sequence). The CDR3 extends over 12 amino acids. The CDR3 nucleotides read TGTGCCAGCAGCTGGCACACGGCCGAGCAGTACTTC. It yields the protein CASSWHTAEQYF.

The sample holds many counts of this clonotype. This sequence joins TRBV5-1 and TRBJ2-7; tentative D call: TRBD1 (6 bases). V was trimmed by 0 bases and J by 3 bases, leaving 10 bases between them. The CDR3 is made up of 14 amino acids. CDR1 SGHRS and CDR2 YFSETQ come from the germline V gene. The CDR3 nucleotides are TGCGCCAGCAGCTTGGGGGACATGGGCTACGAGCAGTACTTC. Encoded protein: CASSLGDMGYEQYF.

This clonotype was detected many times. The chain employs TRBV29-1 and TRBJ1-2; D is uncertain. V lost 0 bases and J 4 bases, leaving 9 bases between the germline ends. The germline CDR1 and CDR2 sequences are SQVTM and ANQGSEA. CDR3 size: 13 residues. The CDR3 here is CSVEDGSLYGYTF. In DNA form, the CDR3 reads TGCAGCGTTGAAGACGGAAGCCTCTATGGCTACACCTTC.

Details on this clonotype: This clone may be a read error of a much larger clone one base away. The V call is TRBV30, the J call TRBJ1-5; D gene unclear. Germline assignment: CDR1 GTSNPN and CDR2 SVGIG (reference sequence). V was cut by 5 bases and J by 0 bases, with 11 bases left in between. The CDR3 consists of 14 residues. CDR3 sequence (DNA): TGTGCCTGGGCAGCCACGCATAGCAATCAGCCCCAGCATTTT. This codes for CAWAATHSNQPQHF.

This clonotype was observed at least ten times. V is TRBV20-1 and J is TRBJ2-4; unclear D gene. This CDR3 is built from 15 residues. Trimming took off 5 bases at V and 1 base at J, with 15 bases between the two ends. CDR1 and CDR2 (germline): DFQATT, SNEGSKA (reference sequence). The CDR3 reads CSAYQFGEAKNIQYF. CDR3 bases: TGCAGTGCTTACCAGTTTGGCGAGGCCAAAAACATTCAGTACTTC.

The rearrangement uses TRBV7-9 and TRBJ2-7, with D perhaps TRBD2 (7 bases). Germline assignment: CDR1 SEHNR and CDR2 FQNEAQ (reference sequence). V lost 7 bases, J lost 3 bases, and 13 bases lay in between. The CDR3 runs to 13 residues. CDR3 sequence reads: CASTAGASYEQYF. CDR3 nucleotide sequence: TGTGCCAGCACTGCGGGGGCGAGCTACGAGCAGTACTTC.

This chain connects TRBV28 to TRBJ2-7; 12 positions agree with TRBD2. CDR1 is MDHEN, CDR2 SYDVKM, per germline. With 5 bases clipped from V and 4 bases from J, the junction kept 12 bases outside the gene matches. CDR3 length equals 17 residues. The CDR3 bases are TGTGCCAGCAGTCCCCCCGTGGCTAGCGGGAGGGGTTACGAGCAGTACTTC. This codes for CASSPPVASGRGYEQYF.

This clonotype was seen ten or more times. The genes are TRBV12-3 or TRBV12-4 and TRBJ2-7; 7 bases match TRBD2. The CDR3 has 14 amino acids. The trim removed 2 bases at V and 4 bases at J, leaving 5 bases unmatched. CDR3 DNA: TGTGCCAGCAGTTTATCCGGGGGGAAGTACGAGCAGTACTTC. Protein product: CASSLSGGKYEQYF.

Note on this clonotype: Given a much more abundant clone one base away, this may be a read error. V usage is TRBV9 and J usage is TRBJ2-2; 14 nucleotides agree with TRBD2. Trimming at V came to 3 bases and at J to 1 base, leaving 11 bases not matched to a gene. This CDR3 contains 20 residues. CDR1 is SGDLS, CDR2 YYNGEE, per germline. The CDR3 sequence is CASSDGLAGGWALNTGELFF. CDR3 nucleotides: TGTGCCAGCAGCGATGGACTAGCGGGAGGATGGGCCTTGAACACCGGGGAGCTGTTTTTT.

Remarks on this clonotype: A much more abundant neighbour one base away suggests this may be a read error. The genes are TRBV4-3 and TRBJ2-7; perhaps TRBD2 as D (6 bases). The CDR3 is made up of 16 amino acids. The V end was cut by 5 bases, the J end by 6 bases, with 23 bases between. Per the germline V gene, CDR1 is LGHNA and CDR2 is YSLEER. The CDR3 bases are TGCGCCAGCAGCTCGAGAACGGGGCTAGTGGGAGGCGAGCAGTACTTC. It specifies CASSSRTGLVGGEQYF.

This clonotype was observed at least ten times. The V call is TRBV28, the J call TRBJ1-1; 9 bases match TRBD1. CDR1 MDHEN and CDR2 SYDVKM come from the germline V gene. J was trimmed by 3 bases and V by 3 bases; bases with no gene match: 5. The CDR3 is made up of 15 amino acids. CDR3 region: CASSFTGGADTEAFF. The CDR3 region has the DNA TGTGCCAGCAGTTTTACAGGGGGCGCAGACACTGAAGCTTTCTTT.

In this sample, this clonotype turned up a few times. The V gene is TRBV7-9, the J gene TRBJ1-2; TRBD1 is a possible D gene (5 bases). CDR3 length equals 14 residues. The germline V gene has CDR1 SEHNR and CDR2 FQNEAQ (reference sequence). The V end lost 2 bases, the J end lost 1 base, and 8 bases lay between the germline ends. The CDR3 region has the DNA TGTGCCAGCAGCTTAACACAGGATAACTATGGCTACACCTTC. This codes for CASSLTQDNYGYTF.

Details on this clonotype: Germline and junction disagree at one end, which may indicate a read error. The chain recombines TRBV2 with TRBJ2-5; 8 bases are shared with TRBD1. Germline CDR1 SNHLY, CDR2 FYNNEI. CDR3 length: 16 amino acids. The CDR3 sequence: CASSESTLQGEEPQYF. CDR3 sequence (DNA): TGTGCCAGCAGTGAATCCACTCTACAGGGGGAAGAGCCCCAGTACTTC.

Of note for this clonotype: An end of the junction differs from the germline gene, which may be a read error. V usage is TRBV4-3 and J usage is TRBJ2-7, with 7 bases matching TRBD2. CDR3 length: 17 amino acids. Germline V gene sequence: CDR1 LGHNA, CDR2 YSLEER. CDR3: CASSQGVPGTIPYGQYF. The CDR3 nucleotides are TGCGCCAGCAGCCAAGGAGTCCCCGGGACTATACCCTACGGGCAGTACTTC.

This clonotype has ten or more counts. This chain uses TRBV6-5 with TRBJ2-7; D remains ambiguous. V was trimmed by 6 bases and J by 3 bases, leaving 21 bases between them. The germline CDR1 and CDR2 sequences are MNHEY and SVGAGI. The CDR3 extends over 16 amino acids. CDR3 in DNA: TGTGCCAGCAGCTCACTACAAGACGGCCCTAACTACGAGCAGTACTTC. The encoded protein is CASSSLQDGPNYEQYF.

Of note for this clonotype: A much larger clonotype is one base distant, so this may be a read error. CDR3 nucleotide sequence: TGCAGGGCACCCTCCGGGGATATACCACCGGGTACGCAGTATTTT. It is translated as CRAPSGDIPPGTQYF. The V call is TRBV20-1, the J call TRBJ2-3; maybe TRBD2 (5 bases). The CDR3 sequence is 15 residues long. Germline CDR1 is DFQATT and CDR2 is SNEGSKA (reference sequence).

This clonotype was seen more than once but under ten times. This chain uses TRBV19 with TRBJ2-6; possible D gene TRBD1, 6 bases. V was shortened by 4 bases and J by 2 bases, with 21 bases between the two germline ends. This CDR3 comprises 19 residues. Germline-derived CDR1 and CDR2 are LNHDA and SQIVND (reference sequence). This chain's CDR3 is CASSTGVRLPLAGANVLTF. The DNA for the CDR3 is TGTGCCAGTAGTACAGGGGTCCGACTACCCCTCGCTGGGGCCAACGTCCTGACTTTC.

The rearrangement links TRBV7-3 to TRBJ2-1, with a possible D match to TRBD2 (6 bases). Trimming took 5 bases from V and 0 from J, leaving 17 bases between them. The CDR3 is 17 amino acids. CDR1 SGHTA and CDR2 FQGTGA come from the germline V gene. CDR3 sequence (DNA): TGTGCCAGCAGCCAAAAGGTAGCGGAAAACTCCTACAATGAGCAGTTCTTC. It encodes CASSQKVAENSYNEQFF.

This sequence joins TRBV21-1 and TRBJ2-2; TRBD2 was called by the table and not checked on the DNA. TRBV21-1 is a pseudogene. This CDR3 has 18 residues. The CDR3 nucleotides read TGTGCCAGCAGCAAAACAGACGAGAGCGGGAGACGGACCGGGGAGCTGTTTTTT. Translation: CASSKTDESGRRTGELFF.

The chain has TRBV7-9 and TRBJ2-7; TRBD2 might be the D (5 bases). V was pared by 4 bases and J by 6 bases, with 13 bases between. The germline V gene has CDR1 SEHNR and CDR2 FQNEAQ (reference sequence). CDR3 length: 13 amino acids. The CDR3 here is CASSSIEGGEQYF. The CDR3 DNA reads TGTGCCAGCAGCTCAATAGAGGGTGGCGAGCAGTACTTC.

This clonotype showed up many times. The chain carries TRBV7-9 and TRBJ2-7; D gene ambiguous. CDR1 and CDR2 (germline): SEHNR, FQNEAQ (reference sequence). Between the trimmed V and J ends, which lost 4 bases and 7 bases, there was a span of 11 bases. CDR3 length: 12 amino acids. In nucleotides, the CDR3 is TGTGCCAGCAGCTCGACTTCCAGGGAGCAGTACTTC. It encodes CASSSTSREQYF. The entire variable domain, with the rest obtained from reference TRBV7-9 and TRBJ2-7, is as follows: DTGVSQNPRHKITKRGQNVTFRCDPISEHNRLYWYRQTLGQGPEFLTYFQNEAQLEKSRLLSDRFSAERPKGSFSTLEIQRTEQGDSAMYLCASSSTSREQYFGPGTRLTVT.

This chain joins TRBV12-3 or TRBV12-4 and TRBJ1-6; D is ambiguous. With 5 bases removed from V and 3 bases from J, the gap between germline ends came to 14 bases. There are 16 residues in the CDR3. For the CDR3, the DNA is TGTGCCAGCAGTCCAACCCGGGCCGACTATAATTCACCCCTCCACTTT. Translated, it gives CASSPTRADYNSPLHF.

The sample holds a few counts of this clonotype. A read error is likely, as this CDR3 ends without the conserved phenylalanine or tryptophan. The CDR3 loop reads CASSYSSGDRKETQYS. The CDR3 DNA reads TGTGCCAGCAGTTACTCTAGCGGCGATAGGAAAGAGACCCAGTACTCC. The V call is TRBV6-7, the J call TRBJ2-5; D may be TRBD2 (6 bases). TRBV6-7 is known as an ORF, though its function is uncertain. The germline V and J ends were trimmed by 0 bases and 3 bases, with 14 bases remaining between them. The length of the CDR3 is 16 residues.

This clonotype has only a few counts. V and J are TRBV20-1 and TRBJ2-5; 7 positions agree with TRBD2. The germline V gene has CDR1 DFQATT and CDR2 SNEGSKA (reference sequence). The ends lost 2 bases at V and 5 bases at J; junction bases unmatched: 8. This CDR3 has 14 residues. The CDR3 is CSARPGDYDETQYF. Written as DNA, the CDR3 is TGCAGTGCTAGACCCGGGGACTACGATGAGACCCAGTACTTC.